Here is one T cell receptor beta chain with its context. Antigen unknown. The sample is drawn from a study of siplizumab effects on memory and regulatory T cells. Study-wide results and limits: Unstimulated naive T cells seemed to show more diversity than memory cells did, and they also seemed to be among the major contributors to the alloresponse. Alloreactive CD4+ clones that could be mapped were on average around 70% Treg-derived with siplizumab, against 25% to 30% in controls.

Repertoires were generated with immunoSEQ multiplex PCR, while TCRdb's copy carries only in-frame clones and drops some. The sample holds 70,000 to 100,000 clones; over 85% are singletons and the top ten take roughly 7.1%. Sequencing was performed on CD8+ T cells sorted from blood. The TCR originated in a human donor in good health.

Here the CDR3 reads CASSVGLLSGNTIYF. The CDR3 DNA follows: TGTGCCAGCAGCGTGGGCCTTCTCTCTGGAAACACCATATATTTT. The chain couples TRBV9 to TRBJ1-3; D unresolved. V was pared by 2 bases and J by 0 bases, with 9 bases between. The CDR3 extends over 15 amino acids. The germline V gene has CDR1 SGDLS and CDR2 YYNGEE. Full variable domain (rest looked up from reference TRBV9 and TRBJ1-3): DSGVTQTPKHLITATGQRVTLRCSPRSGDLSVYWYQQSLDQGLQFLIQYYNGEERAKGNILERFSAQQFPDLHSELNLSSLELGDSALYFCASSVGLLSGNTIYFGEGSWLTVV.